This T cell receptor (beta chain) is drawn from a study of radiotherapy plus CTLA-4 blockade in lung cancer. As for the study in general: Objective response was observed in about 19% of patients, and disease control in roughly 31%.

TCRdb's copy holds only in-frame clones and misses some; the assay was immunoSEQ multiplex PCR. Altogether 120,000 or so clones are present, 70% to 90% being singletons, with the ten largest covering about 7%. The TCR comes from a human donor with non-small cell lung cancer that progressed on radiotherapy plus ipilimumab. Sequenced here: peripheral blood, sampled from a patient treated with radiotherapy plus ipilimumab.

CDR3 sequence reads: CASSYSGGRRAFF. The CDR3 coding sequence is TGTGCCAGCAGTTACTCGGGAGGCAGGAGAGCTTTCTTT. The rearrangement uses TRBV6-5 and TRBJ1-1; D is undetermined. V was clipped by 0 bases and J by 10 bases, with 12 bases between them. CDR1 and CDR2 from the germline V gene are MNHEY and SVGAGI. CDR3 length equals 13 residues.